Shown below are 24 T cell receptor beta chains from a single sample sequenced in a study of T cell clones after liver transplantation. Assay used: immunoSEQ multiplex PCR; TCRdb lists only in-frame clones, some missing. The sample contains more than 95,000 clones, 80% to 85% of which appear only once. The sample consisted of CD4+ T cells from blood, taken before liver transplant. The receptors derive from a human donor who received a liver transplant.

The J gene is TRBJ2-2, the V gene TRBV28; 11 positions match TRBD1. V lost 4 bases to trimming and J lost 2 bases; unmatched junction nucleotides: 6. The CDR3 is made up of 17 amino acids. Germline loops: CDR1 MDHEN, CDR2 SYDVKM. In DNA, the CDR3 is TGTGCCAGCAGTTCAGCAGGGACAGGGGGAAACACCGGGGAGCTGTTTTTT. As protein: CASSSAGTGGNTGELFF.

The DNA for the CDR3 is TGTGCCAGCACCCGATTAACTGTCTTCACAGATACGCAGTATTTT. Its translation: CASTRLTVFTDTQYF. The chain recombines TRBV5-6 with TRBJ2-3; no definite D call. The V end lost 6 bases, the J end lost 2 bases, and 16 bases lay between the germline ends. Germline CDR1 and CDR2: SGHDT and YYEEEE. The CDR3 loop spans 15 amino acids. Together with reference TRBV5-6 and TRBJ2-3, the CDR3 gives the full variable domain: DAGVTQSPTHLIKTRGQQVTLRCSPKSGHDTVSWYQQALGQGPQFIFQYYEEEERQRGNFPDRFSGHQFPNYSSELNVNALLLGDSALYLCASTRLTVFTDTQYFGPGTRLTVL.

The gene calls are TRBV7-9 and TRBJ1-5, with a weak D call TRBD1 (5 bases). V dropped 4 bases and J dropped 2 bases, with 12 bases sitting between them. The germline V gene encodes CDR1 SEHNR and CDR2 FQNEAQ (reference sequence). The CDR3 runs 15 residues. The CDR3 here is CASSSQGRGNQPQHF. CDR3 DNA sequence: TGTGCCAGCAGCTCCCAGGGTAGAGGCAATCAGCCCCAGCATTTT. Using reference TRBV7-9 and TRBJ1-5 for the parts outside the CDR3, the full variable domain is DTGVSQNPRHKITKRGQNVTFRCDPISEHNRLYWYRQTLGQGPEFLTYFQNEAQLEKSRLLSDRFSAERPKGSFSTLEIQRTEQGDSAMYLCASSSQGRGNQPQHFGDGTRLSIL.

This chain uses TRBV9 with TRBJ2-1, with TRBD1 matching 9 bases. This CDR3 region has 16 residues. Germline assignment: CDR1 SGDLS and CDR2 YYNGEE. V shed 3 bases and J 5 bases; nucleotides not matched to a gene: 9. CDR3 in amino acids: CASSARDRVWNNEQFF. The CDR3 DNA reads TGTGCCAGCAGCGCCAGGGACAGGGTCTGGAACAATGAGCAGTTCTTC.

The rearrangement links TRBV7-9 to TRBJ1-1; D remains ambiguous. Germline V gene sequence: CDR1 SEHNR, CDR2 FQNEAQ (reference sequence). Trimming left V 3 bases short and J 0 bases short, with 8 bases between. CDR3 length: 14 residues. The CDR3 region is CASSFERLNTEAFF. CDR3 in DNA: TGTGCCAGCAGCTTTGAGAGACTGAACACTGAAGCTTTCTTT.

CDR3 in amino acids: CASRLGQALSNQPQHF. The CDR3 DNA sequence: TGTGCCAGCAGGCTAGGCCAGGCCCTTAGCAATCAGCCCCAGCATTTT. The genes are TRBV7-3 and TRBJ1-5, with D unclear. V lost 6 bases to trimming and J lost 0 bases, with 15 bases between them. Germline V gene sequence: CDR1 SGHTA, CDR2 FQGTGA. The CDR3 is 16 amino acids.

With regard to this clone: This specimen includes other DNA sequences encoding the same CDR3. The V gene is TRBV5-1, the J gene TRBJ1-1; no definite D call. The CDR3 extends over 11 amino acids. CDR1 is SGHRS, CDR2 YFSETQ, per germline. V lost 4 bases, J lost 8 bases, and 9 bases lay in between. In nucleotides, the CDR3 is TGCGCCAGCAGCCTGGGCCCAGAAGCTTTCTTT. Its protein product is CASSLGPEAFF.

The J gene is TRBJ1-2, the V gene TRBV6-5; D unclear. This CDR3 contains 13 residues. V lost 0 bases, J lost 6 bases, and 8 bases lay in between. CDR1 MNHEY and CDR2 SVGAGI come from the germline V gene. CDR3 sequence (DNA): TGTGCCAGCAGTTACTCTACAGTTGATGGCTACACCTTC. Its translation: CASSYSTVDGYTF.

The sample holds a few counts of this clone. The V call is TRBV9, the J call TRBJ1-1, with D uncertain. The CDR3 spans 12 residues. The germline V gene encodes CDR1 SGDLS and CDR2 YYNGEE. The V end was cut by 3 bases, the J end by 1 base, with 4 bases between. The CDR3 sequence: CASSGGNTEAFF. For the CDR3, the DNA is TGTGCCAGCAGCGGAGGGAACACTGAAGCTTTCTTT.

The rearrangement links TRBV9 to TRBJ1-2; D may be TRBD1 (5 bases). V was cut by 2 bases and J by 3 bases, with 11 bases left in between. This CDR3 has 14 amino acids. The germline CDR1 and CDR2 sequences are SGDLS and YYNGEE. The CDR3: CASSVFGGDYGYTF. CDR3 coding DNA: TGTGCCAGCAGCGTGTTCGGGGGAGACTATGGCTACACCTTC.

V gene TRBV27 combines with J gene TRBJ2-1; D gene unclear. V lost 2 bases and J lost 4, with 6 bases in between. CDR3 length equals 13 residues. CDR1 MNHEY and CDR2 SMNVEV come from the germline V gene (reference sequence). The CDR3 region is CASSLTEYNEQFF. The CDR3 DNA reads TGTGCCAGCAGTTTAACGGAGTACAATGAGCAGTTCTTC.

This clone was observed a few times. V gene TRBV19 combines with J gene TRBJ1-5, with D uncertain. The CDR3 is made up of 15 amino acids. From germline, CDR1 is LNHDA and CDR2 SQIVND (reference sequence). Trimming shortened V by 3 bases and J by 2 bases, and 11 bases separated the two germline ends. CDR3 bases: TGTGCCAGTAGTATCGCAGTTAGAGGCAATCAGCCCCAGCATTTT. Translating gives CASSIAVRGNQPQHF.

V is TRBV28 and J is TRBJ1-2; D gene uncertain. V shed 10 bases and J shed 6 bases, with 15 bases lying between them. The CDR3 consists of 12 residues. The germline CDR1 and CDR2 sequences are MDHEN and SYDVKM. The CDR3 region has the DNA TGTGCCACCAAAGGAGGCTTTCATGGCTACACCTTC. It specifies CATKGGFHGYTF.

The chain links TRBV10-3 to TRBJ2-7; 10 bases are shared with TRBD2. The CDR3 loop spans 15 amino acids. V trimming: 3 bases; J trimming: 5 bases; junction bases outside the gene matches: 7. Germline V lookup: CDR1 ENHRY, CDR2 SYGVKD. The CDR3, as DNA: TGTGCCATCAGTGAACCCCCGGGACTAGCGAACGAGCAGTACTTC. Protein: CAISEPPGLANEQYF.

The rearrangement joins TRBV7-9 to TRBJ1-1, with D hard to call. The V end was cut by 3 bases, the J end by 0 bases, with 8 bases between. CDR1 SEHNR and CDR2 FQNEAQ come from the germline V gene (reference sequence). This CDR3 spans 14 amino acids. The DNA for the CDR3 is TGTGCCAGCAGCTTTCCAGAAGTGAACACTGAAGCTTTCTTT. Protein: CASSFPEVNTEAFF.

CDR3 amino acids: CASGLGVSGANVLTF. The CDR3 nucleotides are TGTGCTAGTGGTTTGGGAGTCTCTGGGGCCAACGTCCTGACTTTC. The chain employs TRBV12-5 and TRBJ2-6; D unresolved. The V gene's germline CDR1 is LGHNT and CDR2 FRNRAP. The CDR3 totals 15 residues. Between the trimmed V and J ends, which lost 1 base and 0 bases, there was a span of 4 bases. The full variable domain, in which reference TRBV12-5 and TRBJ2-6 provide the parts outside the CDR3, is DARVTQTPRHKVTEMGQEVTMRCQPILGHNTVFWYRQTMMQGLELLAYFRNRAPLDDSGMPKDRFSAEMPDATLATLKIQPSEPRDSAVYFCASGLGVSGANVLTFGAGSRLTVL.

V and J are TRBV5-4 and TRBJ2-1; 9 bases line up with TRBD2. In germline, CDR1 is SGHNT, CDR2 YYREEE (reference sequence). J lost 4 bases, V lost 4 bases, and 6 bases had no gene match. This CDR3 is built from 15 residues. The CDR3 region has the DNA TGTGCCAGCAGCGATAGACTAGCGGATTACAATGAGCAGTTCTTC. It yields the protein CASSDRLADYNEQFF.

This chain joins TRBV11-2 and TRBJ2-2; 10 nucleotides agree with TRBD1. The V and J ends lost 6 bases and 5 bases, in that order; junction bases with no gene match: 6. This CDR3 is 15 amino acids long. CDR1 and CDR2 (germline): SGHAT, FQNNGV. The CDR3 DNA reads as TGTGCCAGCAGTACCGACAGGGGGCTAACCGGGGAGCTGTTTTTT. This codes for CASSTDRGLTGELFF.

The genes are TRBV4-2 and TRBJ2-3, with 11 bases aligning to TRBD2. Germline-derived CDR1 and CDR2 are LGHNA and YNFKEQ. V lost 2 bases, J lost 4 bases, and 8 bases stayed unmatched. CDR3 length: 17 amino acids. Here the CDR3 DNA reads TGTGCCAGCAGCCAAATCCTAGCGGGAGGTAGGGCAGATACGCAGTATTTT. Translating gives CASSQILAGGRADTQYF.

Points on this clone: The germline gene is not matched at one end of the junction; a read error may be the cause. This chain joins TRBV7-6 and TRBJ2-7, with D perhaps TRBD1 or TRBD2 (5 bases each). CDR3 length equals 16 residues. Germline V gene lookup returns CDR1 SGHVS and CDR2 FNYEAQ. The chain's CDR3 is CASSLAKQGFSGVYIF. Here the CDR3 DNA reads TGTGCCAGCAGCTTAGCCAAGCAGGGTTTTTCCGGGGTATACATTTTC. Supplemented by reference TRBV7-6 and TRBJ2-7, the full variable domain reads GAGVSQSPRYKVTKRGQDVALRCDPISGHVSLYWYRQALGQGPEFLTYFNYEAQQDKSGLPNDRFSAERPEGSISTLTIQRTEQRDSAMYRCASSLAKQGFSGVYIFGPGTRLTVT.

This clone is a singleton in its sample. J is TRBJ2-1 and V is TRBV11-3; TRBD2 matches 7 bases. The germline gives CDR1 SGHNT, CDR2 YENEEA. The CDR3 runs 17 residues. The V segment lost 5 bases and the J segment 4 bases; nucleotides outside the gene matches: 14. For the CDR3, the DNA is TGTGCCAGCAGCCCCCCCGGGAGACTAGCAGCGTACAATGAGCAGTTCTTC. Its translation is CASSPPGRLAAYNEQFF. The entire variable domain, with the rest obtained from reference TRBV11-3 and TRBJ2-1, is as follows: EAGVVQSPRYKIIEKKQPVAFWCNPISGHNTLYWYLQNLGQGPELLIRYENEEAVDDSQLPKDRFSAERLKGVDSTLKIQPAELGDSAVYLCASSPPGRLAAYNEQFFGPGTRLTVL.

This sequence joins TRBV2 and TRBJ2-1; D is unclear. With 5 bases removed from V and 3 bases from J, the gap between germline ends came to 11 bases. The germline V gene has CDR1 SNHLY and CDR2 FYNNEI. The CDR3 runs 14 residues. DNA for the CDR3: TGTGCCAGCAGTCTAATTTGGGACTACAATGAGCAGTTCTTC. The encoded protein is CASSLIWDYNEQFF.

This clone was seen just once. The V call is TRBV7-2, the J call TRBJ1-6, with TRBD1 matching 7 bases. The germline gives CDR1 SGHTA, CDR2 FQGNSA. CDR3 length: 17 amino acids. V lost 5 bases, J lost 7 bases, and 14 bases stayed unmatched. CDR3 coding DNA: TGTGCCAGCAGCGGAGGACATAAGACAGGGCGAAATTCACCCCTCCACTTT. Residues: CASSGGHKTGRNSPLHF. Combining the CDR3 with reference TRBV7-2 and TRBJ1-6 gives the whole variable domain GAGVSQSPSNKVTEKGKDVELRCDPISGHTALYWYRQSLGQGLEFLIYFQGNSAPDKSGLPSDRFSAERTGGSVSTLTIQRTQQEDSAVYLCASSGGHKTGRNSPLHFGNGTRLTVT.

This clone was picked up one time. The V gene is TRBV28, the J gene TRBJ2-7; TRBD1 or TRBD2 may be the D gene (6 bases each). Deletions cut 4 bases from V and 0 bases from J, with 13 bases between. The CDR3 loop spans 15 amino acids. CDR1 and CDR2 (germline): MDHEN, SYDVKM. CDR3 region: CASSSSGDTSYEQYF. CDR3 in DNA: TGTGCCAGCAGTTCCTCGGGGGACACCTCCTACGAGCAGTACTTC.